This T cell receptor beta chain was obtained from a study of OX40 agonist ivuxolimab in advanced cancers. Study-wide background: Three patients got partial responses; one had hepatocellular carcinoma and two had cutaneous melanoma. Study-level results: Averaged across samples, CD8+ T cells carried more expanded clones than CD4+ did. Still undetermined is the antigen specificity of the expanded peripheral T cells.

In germline, CDR1 is SQVTM, CDR2 ANQGSEA. The CDR3 runs to 14 residues. TCRdb's table, derived via immunoSEQ multiplex PCR, lists solely in-frame clones and lacks some. The sample carries some 43,000 clones, 88% recorded once. As to this clone: Antigen: not known. One end of the junction varies from germline; a read error may be responsible.

If patients had autoimmune disease history or systemic immunosuppression, they were excluded. This sequence originates from an adult with an advanced solid tumor such as melanoma, head and neck, liver or kidney cancer. Sequencing was performed on CD4+ or CD8+ T cells sorted from blood, taken in a trial of the OX40 agonist ivuxolimab. The V and J genes are TRBV29-1 and TRBJ2-1; TRBD1 matches at 7 bases. CDR3 region: CSFDRVGPYNEQFF. CDR3 DNA: TGCAGCTTTGACAGGGTAGGACCCTACAATGAGCAGTTCTTC.